This T cell receptor (beta chain) was profiled in a study of T cell responses to AZD1222 COVID-19 vaccine. Repertoires were generated with immunoSEQ multiplex PCR, while TCRdb's copy carries only in-frame clones and drops some. This sample has roughly 100,000 clones, with nearly 90% found just once. CDR3 size: 16 residues. Germline lookup yields CDR1 SGHVS and CDR2 FQNEAQ. V lost 6 bases, J lost 2 bases, and 8 bases stayed unmatched. The chain couples TRBV7-8 to TRBJ2-1; 9 bases line up with TRBD2. Sequenced material: peripheral blood, taken 28 days after the second AZD1222 dose. This receptor was taken from an adult who received the AZD1222 COVID-19 vaccine. As DNA, the CDR3 is TGTGCCAGCAGTTTCTCACCTAGCGGGGCCTACAATGAGCAGTTCTTC. This sequence encodes CASSFSPSGAYNEQFF.